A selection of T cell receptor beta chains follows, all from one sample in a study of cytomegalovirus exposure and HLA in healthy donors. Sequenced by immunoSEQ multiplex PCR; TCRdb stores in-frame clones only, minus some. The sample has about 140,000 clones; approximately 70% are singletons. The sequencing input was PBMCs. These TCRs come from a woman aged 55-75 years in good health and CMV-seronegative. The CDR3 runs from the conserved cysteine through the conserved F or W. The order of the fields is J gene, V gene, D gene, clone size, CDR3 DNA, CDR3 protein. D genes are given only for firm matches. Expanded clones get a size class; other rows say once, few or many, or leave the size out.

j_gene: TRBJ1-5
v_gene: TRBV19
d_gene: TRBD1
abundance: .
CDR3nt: TGTGCCAGTAGTTTCCGGGACAGGGGGCAAGGCAATCAGCCCCAGCATTTT
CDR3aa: CASSFRDRGQGNQPQHF

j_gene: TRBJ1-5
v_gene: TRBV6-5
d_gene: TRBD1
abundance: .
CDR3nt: TGTGCCAGCAGCCCCAGGGGGCCAGTCCAGCCCCAGCATTTT
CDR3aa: CASSPRGPVQPQHF

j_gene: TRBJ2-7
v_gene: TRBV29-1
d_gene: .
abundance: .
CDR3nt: TGCAGCGTTGCGGGAGCAGGGGGGTCCGAGCAGTACTTC
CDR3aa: CSVAGAGGSEQYF

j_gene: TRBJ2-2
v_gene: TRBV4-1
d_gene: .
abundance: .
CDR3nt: TGCGCCAGCAGCCCGACCGGGGGAGGCGGAACCACCGGGGAGCTGTTTTTT
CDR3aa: CASSPTGGGGTTGELFF

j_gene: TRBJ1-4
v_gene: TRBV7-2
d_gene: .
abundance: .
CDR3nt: TGTGCCAGCAGCCCCGGGTCTACAACTAATGAAAAACTGTTTTTT
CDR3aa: CASSPGSTTNEKLFF

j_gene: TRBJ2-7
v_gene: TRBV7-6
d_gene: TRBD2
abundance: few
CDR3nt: TGTGCCAGCAGCTTGGCCGGGACTAGCGGGGGGGCCGGCGTTTACGAGCAGTACTTC
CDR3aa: CASSLAGTSGGAGVYEQYF

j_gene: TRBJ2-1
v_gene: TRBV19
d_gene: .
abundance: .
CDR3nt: TGTGCCAGTAGGCCCCCACAGGTTAGGAATGAGCAGTTCTTC
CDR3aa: CASRPPQVRNEQFF

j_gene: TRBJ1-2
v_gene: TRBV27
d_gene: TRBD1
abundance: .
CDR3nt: TGTGCCGCAGGGAGACAGGGGGCAGGTGGCTACACCTTC
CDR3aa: CAAGRQGAGGYTF

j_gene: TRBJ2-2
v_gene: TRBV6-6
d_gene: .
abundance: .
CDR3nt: TGTGCCAGCAGTTACTCGTTTCACGGCACCGGGGAGCTGTTTTTT
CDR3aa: CASSYSFHGTGELFF

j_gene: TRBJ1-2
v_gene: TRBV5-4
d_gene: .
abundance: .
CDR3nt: TGTGCCAGCAGTGGGGGGGGGCGCGGGGGCTACACCTTC
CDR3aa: CASSGGGRGGYTF

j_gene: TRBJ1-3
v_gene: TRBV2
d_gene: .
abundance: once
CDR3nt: TGTGCCAGCAGCGCCGTTAGCTCTGGAAACACCATATATTTT
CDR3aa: CASSAVSSGNTIYF

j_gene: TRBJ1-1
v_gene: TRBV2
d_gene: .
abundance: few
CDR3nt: TGTGCCAGCCATAGGGACAATCGAGCTTTCTTT
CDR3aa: CASHRDNRAFF

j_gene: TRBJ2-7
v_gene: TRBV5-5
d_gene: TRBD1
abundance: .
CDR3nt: TGTGCCAGCAGCCGAGGACAGGCGAACTACGAGCAGTACTTC
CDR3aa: CASSRGQANYEQYF

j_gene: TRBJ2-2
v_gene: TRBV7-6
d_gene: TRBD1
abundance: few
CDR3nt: TGTGCCAGCAGCGGGGACAGGGGCACCGGGGAGCTGTTTTTT
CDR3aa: CASSGDRGTGELFF

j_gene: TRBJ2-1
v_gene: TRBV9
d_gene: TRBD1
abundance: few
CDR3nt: TGTGCCAGCAGCGTAGGGGACAGCCAAGTCGTGTTCTTC
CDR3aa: CASSVGDSQVVFF

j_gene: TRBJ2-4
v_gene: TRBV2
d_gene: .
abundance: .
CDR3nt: TGTGCCAGCAGTGCCCAGACAGCAAACATTCAGTACTTC
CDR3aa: CASSAQTANIQYF

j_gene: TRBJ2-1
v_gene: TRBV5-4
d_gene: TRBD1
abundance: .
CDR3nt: TGTGCCAGCAGCACCGACAGGGAATCCTACAATGAGCAGTTCTTC
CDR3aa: CASSTDRESYNEQFF

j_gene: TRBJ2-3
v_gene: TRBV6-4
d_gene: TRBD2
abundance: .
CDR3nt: TGTGCCAGCAGACCAACTAGCGGACGCACAGATACGCAGTATTTT
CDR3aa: CASRPTSGRTDTQYF

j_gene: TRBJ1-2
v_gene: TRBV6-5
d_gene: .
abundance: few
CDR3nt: TGTGCCAGCAGTTACGGCAAATCTAACTATGGCTACACCTTC
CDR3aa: CASSYGKSNYGYTF

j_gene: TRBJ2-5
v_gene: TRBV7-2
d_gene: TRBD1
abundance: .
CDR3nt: TGTGCCAGCAACACCGGGACAGGCCGGGTTGGGGAGACCCAGTACTTC
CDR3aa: CASNTGTGRVGETQYF

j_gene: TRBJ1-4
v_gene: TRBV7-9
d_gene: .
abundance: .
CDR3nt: TGTGCCAGCAGCCTCTTGACACGGAATGAAAAACTGTTTTTT
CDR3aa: CASSLLTRNEKLFF

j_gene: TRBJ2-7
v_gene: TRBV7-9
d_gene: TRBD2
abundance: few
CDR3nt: TGTGCCAGCAGCTTTGTGGGGGTAGCGGGACTTACTTCCTACGAGCAGTACTTC
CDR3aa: CASSFVGVAGLTSYEQYF

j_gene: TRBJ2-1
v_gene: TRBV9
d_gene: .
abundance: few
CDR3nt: TGTGCCAGCAGCCCCAGACAGAAATACAATGAGCAGTTCTTC
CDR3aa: CASSPRQKYNEQFF

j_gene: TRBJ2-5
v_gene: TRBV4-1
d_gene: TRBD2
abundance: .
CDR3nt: TGCGCCAGCAGCCTGCCCCGGGCTAGCGGGGGAAAAGAGACCCAGTACTTC
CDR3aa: CASSLPRASGGKETQYF

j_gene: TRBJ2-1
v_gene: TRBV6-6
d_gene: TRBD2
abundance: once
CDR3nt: TGTGCCAGCCGGCCTAGCGGGAGTTCCTACAATGAGCAGTTCTTC
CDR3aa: CASRPSGSSYNEQFF

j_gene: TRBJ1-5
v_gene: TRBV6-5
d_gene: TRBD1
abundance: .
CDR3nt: TGTGCCAGCAGTTACTCCAGGGGGTCTGAATCGCAGCCCCAGCATTTT
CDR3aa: CASSYSRGSESQPQHF

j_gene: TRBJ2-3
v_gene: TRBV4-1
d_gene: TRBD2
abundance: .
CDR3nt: TGCGCCAGCAGCTTTAGCGGGGGATCTAGCACAGATACGCAGTATTTT
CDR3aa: CASSFSGGSSTDTQYF

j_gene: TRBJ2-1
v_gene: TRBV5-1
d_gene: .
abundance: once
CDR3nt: TGCGCCAGCAGCTTCTCAGGAAACTCCTACAATGAGCAGTTCTTC
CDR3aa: CASSFSGNSYNEQFF

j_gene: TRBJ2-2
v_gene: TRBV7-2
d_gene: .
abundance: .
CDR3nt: TGTGCCAGCAGCTTAATGGGGCGAGAGACCGGGGAGCTGTTTTTT
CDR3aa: CASSLMGRETGELFF

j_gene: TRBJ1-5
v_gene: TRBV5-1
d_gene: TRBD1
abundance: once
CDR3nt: TGCGCCAGCAGCTTGGAAACAGGGGGCAATCAGCCCCAGCATTTT
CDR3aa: CASSLETGGNQPQHF

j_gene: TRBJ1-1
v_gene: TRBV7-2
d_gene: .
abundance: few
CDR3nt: TGTGCCAGCAGCTTAACCCAGTACACTGAAGCTTTCTTT
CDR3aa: CASSLTQYTEAFF

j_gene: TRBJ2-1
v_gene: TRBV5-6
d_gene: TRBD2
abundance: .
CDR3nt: TGTGCCAGCAGGACTAGCGGGGGGGCTTCTGAGCAGTTCTTC
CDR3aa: CASRTSGGASEQFF

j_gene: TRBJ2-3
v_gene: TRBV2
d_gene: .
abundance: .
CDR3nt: TGTGCCAGCAAGGCGGGGCGCACAGATACGCAGTATTTT
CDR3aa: CASKAGRTDTQYF

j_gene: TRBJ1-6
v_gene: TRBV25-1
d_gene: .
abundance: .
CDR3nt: TGTGCCAGCAGTGATTTCAGGGGCGGAATAAATTCACCCCTCCACTTT
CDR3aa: CASSDFRGGINSPLHF

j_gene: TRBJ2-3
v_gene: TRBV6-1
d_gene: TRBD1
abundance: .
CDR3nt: TGTGCCAGCACAACAGGGGGCGGGGATACGCAGTATTTT
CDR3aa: CASTTGGGDTQYF

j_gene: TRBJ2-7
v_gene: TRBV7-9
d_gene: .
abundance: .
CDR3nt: TGTGCCAGCAGCCCAATAGCGGCCCCCTACGAGCAGTACTTC
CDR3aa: CASSPIAAPYEQYF

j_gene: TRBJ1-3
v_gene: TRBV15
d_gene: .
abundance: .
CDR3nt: TGTGCCACCAGCAGAGATGGGTCAGGTGGAAACACCATATATTTT
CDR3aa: CATSRDGSGGNTIYF

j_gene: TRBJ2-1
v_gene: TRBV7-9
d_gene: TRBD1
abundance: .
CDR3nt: TGTGCCAGCAGCACGCAGCAAGGGGGCTATTACAATGAGCAGTTCTTC
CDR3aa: CASSTQQGGYYNEQFF

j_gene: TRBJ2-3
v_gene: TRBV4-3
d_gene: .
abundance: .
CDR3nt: TGCGCCAGCAGCCGACCCCAAGCGGCCCCAGATACGCAGTATTTT
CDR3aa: CASSRPQAAPDTQYF

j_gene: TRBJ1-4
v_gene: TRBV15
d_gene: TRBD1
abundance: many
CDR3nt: TGTGCCACCAGCAGTTTGGGACAGGGGAATGAAAAACTGTTTTTT
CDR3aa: CATSSLGQGNEKLFF

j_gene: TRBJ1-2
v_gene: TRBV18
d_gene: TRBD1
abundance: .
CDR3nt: TGTGCCAGCTCACCGCGACAGGGAGACTATGGCTACACCTTC
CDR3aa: CASSPRQGDYGYTF

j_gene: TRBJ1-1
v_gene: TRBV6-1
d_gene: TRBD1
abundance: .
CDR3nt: TGTGCCAGCAGTGTAAGGGACAGGGGGAGTGAAGCTTTCTTT
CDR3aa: CASSVRDRGSEAFF

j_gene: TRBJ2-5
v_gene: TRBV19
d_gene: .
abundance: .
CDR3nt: TGTGCCAGTAGTAGGAACAGGGTGGAGACCCAGTACTTC
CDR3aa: CASSRNRVETQYF

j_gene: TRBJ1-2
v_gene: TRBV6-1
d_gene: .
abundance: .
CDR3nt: TGTGCCAGCAGTCCTAAATATGGCTACACCTTC
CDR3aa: CASSPKYGYTF